This TCR beta chain stems from a study of identical twins. TCRdb redid the calling of the 5' RACE reads with MiXCR, one entry per CDR3 protein. The table includes about 240,000 distinct CDR3 sequences, about 10% detected once. Germline CDR1 reads SGHRS; CDR2 reads YFSETQ. The ends lost 5 bases at V and 2 bases at J; junction bases unmatched: 4. CDR3 length: 15 amino acids. The TCR was taken from a middle-aged man in good health. What was sequenced was memory T cells sorted from blood. V gene TRBV5-1 combines with J gene TRBJ2-5, with 12 nucleotides matching TRBD2. CDR3 nucleotide sequence: TGCGCCAGCAGACTTCTAGCGGGGGGGCAAGAGACCCAGTACTTC. Amino acid sequence: CASRLLAGGQETQYF.